A selection of T cell receptor beta chains follows, all from one sample in a study of blood T cell repertoires in COVID-19. Assay: immunoSEQ multiplex PCR; the TCRdb copy retains only in-frame clones and omits some. Among around 450,000 clones listed, nearly 90% were seen once. The source material was PBMCs or T cells enriched from blood (not recorded which). Receptors originate from a woman younger than 30 with acute COVID-19. The CDR3 runs from the conserved cysteine through the conserved F or W. A D gene is named only where the DNA matches it firmly. Size values are once, few and many counts, or a class for expanded clones, and some rows have none.

V: TRBV2
J: TRBJ2-7
D: TRBD2
size: NA
DNA: TGTGCCAGCAGTGTGACTAGCGGGAGAGGCGAGCAGTACTTC
CDR3: CASSVTSGRGEQYF

V: TRBV7-2
J: TRBJ1-1
D: NA
size: few
DNA: TGTGCCAGCAGCTTAATCGGAGGGGCCACTGAAGCTTTCTTT
CDR3: CASSLIGGATEAFF

V: TRBV24-1
J: TRBJ1-2
D: NA
size: NA
DNA: TGTGCCACCAGTGACACAGGTGTCTATGGCTACACCTTC
CDR3: CATSDTGVYGYTF

V: TRBV2
J: TRBJ2-1
D: TRBD2
size: NA
DNA: TGTGCCAGCAGTGGGGAGGGCGGTGAGCAGTTCTTC
CDR3: CASSGEGGEQFF

V: TRBV7-9
J: TRBJ2-7
D: NA
size: NA
DNA: TGTGCCAGCAGCTTAGCGGGCCTATACGAGCAGTACTTC
CDR3: CASSLAGLYEQYF

V: TRBV5-4
J: TRBJ2-3
D: NA
size: NA
DNA: TGTGCCAGCAGCTTGGAGACAGCATCCACAGATACGCAGTATTTT
CDR3: CASSLETASTDTQYF

V: TRBV12-5
J: TRBJ1-5
D: TRBD1
size: NA
DNA: TGTGCTAGTGGTTTGGTACAGGGGGCCTGGCAGCCCCAGCATTTT
CDR3: CASGLVQGAWQPQHF

V: TRBV7-9
J: TRBJ2-2
D: TRBD2
size: NA
DNA: TGTGCCAGCAGCCCCGGACTAGCGGGGTTAACCGGGGAGCTGTTTTTT
CDR3: CASSPGLAGLTGELFF

V: TRBV27
J: TRBJ2-1
D: NA
size: NA
DNA: TGTGCCAGCAGGCGGGGTGGGAGCACCTACAATGAGCAGTTCTTC
CDR3: CASRRGGSTYNEQFF

V: TRBV19
J: TRBJ1-1
D: NA
size: NA
DNA: TGTGCCAGTAGTTCTCAGGGCCTGAACACTGAAGCTTTCTTT
CDR3: CASSSQGLNTEAFF

V: TRBV28
J: TRBJ1-1
D: NA
size: NA
DNA: TGTGCCAGCAGCACCGGGACTACATACGTCGTTACTTTCTTT
CDR3: CASSTGTTYVVTFF

V: TRBV2
J: TRBJ2-3
D: NA
size: NA
DNA: TGTGCCAGCAGTGAATTAGGATTAGCGGGCACAGATACGCAGTATTTT
CDR3: CASSELGLAGTDTQYF

V: TRBV4-3
J: TRBJ2-3
D: TRBD2
size: NA
DNA: TGCGCCAGCAGCCAAGAGACTAGCGGGATGTCTAGCACAGATACGCAGTATTTT
CDR3: CASSQETSGMSSTDTQYF

V: TRBV9
J: TRBJ1-3
D: NA
size: NA
DNA: TGTGCCAGCAGCCCGACCGGGACATTTGGAAACACCATATATTTT
CDR3: CASSPTGTFGNTIYF

V: TRBV5-6
J: TRBJ2-1
D: TRBD2
size: NA
DNA: TGTGCCAGCAGCTTCGGGCTAGCGGGAGGAACCTACAATGAGCAGTTCTTC
CDR3: CASSFGLAGGTYNEQFF

V: TRBV9
J: TRBJ2-1
D: NA
size: NA
DNA: TGTGCCAGCAGCGTAGATGGAGGAGTTTACAATGAGCAGTTCTTC
CDR3: CASSVDGGVYNEQFF

V: TRBV28
J: TRBJ2-7
D: TRBD1
size: NA
DNA: TGTGCCAGCAGCGGCGACAGGGGGTTTACCTACGAGCAGTACTTC
CDR3: CASSGDRGFTYEQYF

V: TRBV7-2
J: TRBJ2-3
D: TRBD2
size: NA
DNA: TGTGCCAGCAGCCTTACTAGCGGGAGTGGAGATACGCAGTATTTT
CDR3: CASSLTSGSGDTQYF

V: TRBV18
J: TRBJ2-7
D: TRBD1
size: NA
DNA: TGTGCCAGCTCACCACCCGGGACAGGGGGCGTCTACGAGCAGTACTTC
CDR3: CASSPPGTGGVYEQYF

V: TRBV21-1
J: TRBJ1-5
D: NA
size: NA
DNA: TGTGCCAGCAGCAAAGCGCTAGGGGTTAGCAATCAGCCCCAGCATTTT
CDR3: CASSKALGVSNQPQHF

V: TRBV19
J: TRBJ1-5
D: NA
size: NA
DNA: TGTGCCAGTAGTATTCTAAGGCAGGGTCCCAATCAGCCCCAGCATTTT
CDR3: CASSILRQGPNQPQHF

V: TRBV10-2
J: TRBJ2-7
D: TRBD2
size: few
DNA: TGCGCCAGCGGTAGCGGGGCCGAGCAGTACTTC
CDR3: CASGSGAEQYF

V: TRBV24-1
J: TRBJ1-5
D: NA
size: NA
DNA: TGTGCCACCAGTGATTTGCATTCGCCTGCGTACCCCCAGCATTTT
CDR3: CATSDLHSPAYPQHF

V: TRBV7-3
J: TRBJ2-3
D: TRBD2
size: once
DNA: TGTGCCAGCAGCCCCGGCAGCGGGGGGTTCACAGATACGCAGTATTTT
CDR3: CASSPGSGGFTDTQYF

V: TRBV10-3
J: TRBJ2-1
D: TRBD2
size: NA
DNA: TGTGCCATCAGTGAGCGGGAGGTTGGTGAGCAGTTCTTC
CDR3: CAISEREVGEQFF

V: TRBV24-1
J: TRBJ2-7
D: NA
size: NA
DNA: TGTGCCACCAGTGATAGTCCTCACTCTAGCTCCTACGAGCAGTACTTC
CDR3: CATSDSPHSSSYEQYF

V: TRBV27
J: TRBJ1-1
D: TRBD1
size: NA
DNA: TGTGCCAGCAGTTTTGGGGCAATAACAGGGGGCACTGAAGCTTTCTTT
CDR3: CASSFGAITGGTEAFF

V: TRBV10-3
J: TRBJ2-7
D: TRBD2
size: NA
DNA: TGTGCCATCAGTGCCCGCCGGGGAGGGGAGCAGTACTTC
CDR3: CAISARRGGEQYF

V: TRBV4-1
J: TRBJ1-4
D: NA
size: NA
DNA: TGCGCCAGCAGCCAAGATAGCGTTAATGAAAAACTGTTTTTT
CDR3: CASSQDSVNEKLFF

V: TRBV2
J: TRBJ2-3
D: NA
size: NA
DNA: TGTGCCAGCAGTGCACTAGCATCTGGCACAGATACGCAGTATTTT
CDR3: CASSALASGTDTQYF

V: TRBV28
J: TRBJ1-2
D: NA
size: NA
DNA: TGTGCCAGCACCTCGACAGAGACGCGCGGCTACACCTTC
CDR3: CASTSTETRGYTF

V: TRBV13
J: TRBJ2-1
D: NA
size: few
DNA: TGTGCCAGCAGCTTAGGCTCTCGGGGAATGGTAGATGAGCAGTTCTTC
CDR3: CASSLGSRGMVDEQFF

V: TRBV29-1
J: TRBJ2-1
D: TRBD2
size: NA
DNA: TGCAGCGTTGCAGCGGGAGGATACAATGAGCAGTTCTTC
CDR3: CSVAAGGYNEQFF

V: TRBV6-6
J: TRBJ1-4
D: NA
size: once
DNA: TGTGCCAGCAGTTACTTGGACAGTGCAACTAATGAAAAACTGTTTTTT
CDR3: CASSYLDSATNEKLFF

V: TRBV7-2
J: TRBJ2-4
D: TRBD2
size: NA
DNA: TGTGCCAGCAGCCGTAGCGGGAGGGCCGGGGCCAAAAACATTCAGTACTTC
CDR3: CASSRSGRAGAKNIQYF

V: TRBV5-4
J: TRBJ2-7
D: TRBD1
size: NA
DNA: TGTGCCAGCAGCTCGGACAGGGCGTCCTACGAGCAGTACTTC
CDR3: CASSSDRASYEQYF

V: TRBV28
J: TRBJ1-5
D: NA
size: once
DNA: TGTGCCAGCAGTTTAGGGCTGCATCAGCCCCAGCATTTT
CDR3: CASSLGLHQPQHF

V: TRBV18
J: TRBJ1-5
D: NA
size: NA
DNA: TGTGCCAGCTCACCAGCCGGGGGAGGGGATCAGCCCCAGCATTTT
CDR3: CASSPAGGGDQPQHF

V: TRBV9
J: TRBJ1-2
D: NA
size: NA
DNA: TGTGCCAGCAGCGTAGGTCGCAGGGTTAACTATGGCTACACCTTC
CDR3: CASSVGRRVNYGYTF

V: TRBV5-1
J: TRBJ2-1
D: TRBD1
size: NA
DNA: TGCGCCAGCAGCATGCGGACAGGGGGAATACATGAGCAGTTCTTC
CDR3: CASSMRTGGIHEQFF

V: TRBV6-2/TRBV6-3
J: TRBJ1-5
D: TRBD1
size: NA
DNA: TGTGCCAGCAGTTACTCCCCGGAACAGGGGACCATTAGCAATCAGCCCCAGCATTTT
CDR3: CASSYSPEQGTISNQPQHF

V: TRBV28
J: TRBJ2-1
D: TRBD1
size: NA
DNA: TGTGCCAGCAGGATACAGGGGGAGCAGTTCTTC
CDR3: CASRIQGEQFF

V: TRBV6-2/TRBV6-3
J: TRBJ2-1
D: NA
size: NA
DNA: TGTGCCAGCAGTTCCAGTAGCTCGAGGTCCTACAATGAGCAGTTCTTC
CDR3: CASSSSSSRSYNEQFF

V: TRBV7-2
J: TRBJ1-5
D: TRBD1
size: NA
DNA: TGTGCCAGCAGCCCAGGGGGTTATCAGCCCCAGCATTTT
CDR3: CASSPGGYQPQHF

V: TRBV29-1
J: TRBJ2-5
D: NA
size: NA
DNA: TGCAGCGTTGGGACAGAACCAAGTCAAGAGACCCAGTACTTC
CDR3: CSVGTEPSQETQYF

V: TRBV3-1/TRBV3-2
J: TRBJ1-5
D: NA
size: NA
DNA: TGTGCCAGCAGCCACAGAACAGGATTTCAGCCCCAGCATTTT
CDR3: CASSHRTGFQPQHF

V: TRBV19
J: TRBJ2-7
D: NA
size: NA
DNA: TGTGCCAGTAGGGACAGTCCATCCTCCGAGCAGTACTTC
CDR3: CASRDSPSSEQYF

V: TRBV18
J: TRBJ2-1
D: TRBD2
size: NA
DNA: TGTGCCAGCTCACCCGGACTAGCGGGAGAGAAGTTCTTC
CDR3: CASSPGLAGEKFF

V: TRBV3-1/TRBV3-2
J: TRBJ1-2
D: TRBD1
size: NA
DNA: TGTGCCAGCAGCTCAGGGACAGGGGACTATGGCTACACCTTC
CDR3: CASSSGTGDYGYTF

V: TRBV7-3
J: TRBJ2-5
D: NA
size: once
DNA: TGTGCCAGCAGCTTCAATGGGGGGGCGAGACAAGAGACCCAGTACTTC
CDR3: CASSFNGGARQETQYF

V: TRBV29-1
J: TRBJ1-2
D: NA
size: NA
DNA: TGCAGCGTTCGACTACAGGGCGTGGATGGCTACACCTTC
CDR3: CSVRLQGVDGYTF